This TCR beta chain was sequenced for a study of control samples from healthy donors and cancer patients. TCRdb's table, derived via immunoSEQ multiplex PCR, lists solely in-frame clones and lacks some. This table holds 90,000 to 100,000 clones, 90% found once. V was pared by 8 bases and J by 2 bases, with 10 bases between. CDR3 length: 13 amino acids. CDR1 and CDR2 (germline): MNHEY, SVGAGI. Input material: blood. This TCR was sampled from a woman younger than 30 in good health. The chain employs TRBV6-5 and TRBJ1-5; D is unclear. This CDR3 is CASQIGGNQPQHF. CDR3 nucleotide sequence: TGTGCCAGCCAGATAGGAGGCAATCAGCCCCAGCATTTT.